Following are 2 T cell receptor beta chains from one sample sequenced in a study of T cell changes during pregnancy in multiple sclerosis. Here immunoSEQ multiplex PCR was the method, and the copy in TCRdb shows in-frame clones only, minus some. Of approximately 44,000 clones in the sample, under 95% were seen once. Sequences were derived from CD4+ T cells from peripheral blood mononuclear cells, sampled in the third trimester of pregnancy. These receptors originate from a female donor with multiple sclerosis, enrolled in a pregnancy study.

V usage is TRBV5-8 and J usage is TRBJ2-3; D call uncertain. This CDR3 has 13 residues. From germline, CDR1 is SGHTS and CDR2 YDEGEE. V gave up 1 base and J gave up 6 bases, with 9 bases separating them. The CDR3 here is CASSLRPGDTQYF. The CDR3 DNA is TGTGCCAGCAGCTTGAGGCCCGGGGATACGCAGTATTTT.

The chain employs TRBV28 and TRBJ2-7; 13 positions match TRBD2. The CDR3 is 17 amino acids. Trimming at V came to 4 bases and at J to 5 bases, leaving 11 bases not matched to a gene. Germline lookup yields CDR1 MDHEN and CDR2 SYDVKM. CDR3 in amino acids: CASSSELLAGGGHEQYF. CDR3 sequence (DNA): TGTGCCAGCAGTTCTGAGCTACTAGCGGGAGGGGGACACGAGCAGTACTTC. The variable domain in full, completed from reference TRBV28 and TRBJ2-7, reads DVKVTQSSRYLVKRTGEKVFLECVQDMDHENMFWYRQDPGLGLRLIYFSYDVKMKEKGDIPEGYSVSREKKERFSLILESASTNQTSMYLCASSSELLAGGGHEQYFGPGTRLTVT.